These T cell receptor beta chains were read from a single sample in a study of neurological immune-mediated disorders. Using its own MiXCR run on the 5' RACE reads, TCRdb lists one record per CDR3 protein. The sample lists tens of thousands of distinct CDR3 sequences; 4.5% were seen once. Sequencing was performed on PBMCs. These receptors were collected from a man aged 30 to 45 with multiple sclerosis. Both conserved end residues are part of each CDR3. D genes are given only for firm matches. Clone size is shown for a subset of rows, as once, few, many or a class of expanded clone.

v_gene	j_gene	abundance	d_gene	CDR3nt	CDR3aa
TRBV4-1	TRBJ2-7	few	TRBD2	TGCGCCAGCAGCCAAGATGGGAGCGGGGGAACCTACGAGCAGTACTTC	CASSQDGSGGTYEQYF
TRBV11-2	TRBJ2-4	many	NA	TGTGCCAGCAGCTTATACCAGGACGGAGTACTCTTAGCCAAAAACATTCAGTACTTC	CASSLYQDGVLLAKNIQYF
TRBV3-1	TRBJ1-1	many	TRBD1	TGTGCCAGCAGCCAAACCCGGGACAGGGGAAATGAAGCTTTCTTT	CASSQTRDRGNEAFF
TRBV7-9	TRBJ2-2	many	NA	TGTGCCAGCAGCTTCCCCACGAGGGGCGCGGCGAACACCGGGGAGCTGTTTTTT	CASSFPTRGAANTGELFF
TRBV6-5	TRBJ1-6	many	TRBD1	TGTGCCACGAGGGACAGGGGCAATTCACCCCTCCACTTT	CATRDRGNSPLHF
TRBV18	TRBJ1-1	many	NA	TGTGCCAGCTCCGGCGACAGGTCGGTTGAAGCTTTCTTT	CASSGDRSVEAFF
TRBV7-9	TRBJ1-2	many	TRBD1	TGTGCCAGCAGCTTACACGGGACAGGTGATGGCTACACCTTC	CASSLHGTGDGYTF
TRBV4-1	TRBJ1-1	few	NA	TGCGCCAGCAGCTACTCGCGGCTCACTGAAGCTTTCTTT	CASSYSRLTEAFF
TRBV28	TRBJ2-2	many	TRBD2	TGTGCCAGCACTAGCGGAGAATACACCGGGGAGCTGTTTTTT	CASTSGEYTGELFF
TRBV18	TRBJ2-2	few	TRBD1	TGTGCCAGCTCAAAATACGGACAGGCTAACACCGGGGAGCTGTTTTTT	CASSKYGQANTGELFF
TRBV6-5	TRBJ1-1	few	NA	TGTGCCAGCAGATTCGGGAACACTGAAGCTTTCTTT	CASRFGNTEAFF
TRBV27	TRBJ2-3	NA	TRBD2	TGTGCCAGCAGGCCCGGGACTAGCGGGGGGACAGATACGCAGTATTTT	CASRPGTSGGTDTQYF
TRBV5-1	TRBJ2-2	NA	NA	TGCGCCAGCAGCTTGGACAGTGCCGGGGAGCTGTTTTTT	CASSLDSAGELFF
TRBV5-4	TRBJ1-2	many	NA	TGTGCCAGCAGCTTGGCCGCAGCTGGGGGCTACACCTTC	CASSLAAAGGYTF
TRBV4-1	TRBJ1-5	few	NA	TGCGCCAGCAGCCCCAGGGACACTCCAAATCAGCCCCAGCATTTT	CASSPRDTPNQPQHF
TRBV5-8	TRBJ1-1	many	TRBD1	TGTGCCAGCAGTTCACAGGGGATCGGGACTGAAGCTTTCTTT	CASSSQGIGTEAFF
TRBV6-1	TRBJ1-5	few	TRBD1	TGTGCCAGCAGTGAACAACAGGGGGTCCATCAGCCCCAGAATTTT	CASSEQQGVHQPQNF
TRBV5-1	TRBJ2-1	many	NA	TGCGCCAGCAGCTTGGCATCAAACAATGAGCAGTTCTTC	CASSLASNNEQFF
TRBV5-1	TRBJ2-2	many	NA	TGCGCCAGCAGCCAGATTACAGGGAGCGAGGAGCTGTTTTTT	CASSQITGSEELFF
TRBV7-2	TRBJ2-3	few	NA	TGTGCCAGCAGCTTACGGATGACTGATACGCAGTATTTT	CASSLRMTDTQYF
TRBV12-3/TRBV12-4	TRBJ2-1	many	TRBD2	TGTGCCAGCAGTTACGGCCTAGCGGGGGGGCCGGGTGAGCAGTTCTTC	CASSYGLAGGPGEQFF
TRBV20-1	TRBJ1-2	NA	NA	TGCAGTGCTCCCCGGGACTATGGCTACACCTTC	CSAPRDYGYTF
TRBV9	TRBJ2-1	many	NA	TGTGCCAGCAGCGTAGCTACGACCGTAGCCTACAATGAGCAGTTCTTC	CASSVATTVAYNEQFF
TRBV20-1	TRBJ1-4	many	NA	TGCAGTGCTAGGGACAGTGGCGAAAAACTGTTTTTT	CSARDSGEKLFF
TRBV15	TRBJ1-4	many	NA	TGTGCCACCAGCAGCCCCAGGGGTGAAAAACTGTTTTTT	CATSSPRGEKLFF
TRBV12-3/TRBV12-4	TRBJ1-2	many	NA	TGTGCCAGCAGTTTAAACTCCCGGGGCTACACCTTC	CASSLNSRGYTF
TRBV4-1	TRBJ1-2	many	NA	TGCGCCAGCAGCCACCCCAGGACGGGCGGGGGCTACACCTTC	CASSHPRTGGGYTF
TRBV27	TRBJ1-6	NA	NA	TGTGCCAGCAGTTTACAGTTACATTCACCCCTCCACTTT	CASSLQLHSPLHF
TRBV7-9	TRBJ2-7	many	NA	TGTGCCAGCAGCCTGACAGCCTACGAGCAGTACTTC	CASSLTAYEQYF
TRBV20-1	TRBJ2-5	many	NA	TGCAGTGCTAGAGACCGGGACTCGTACCAAGAGACCCAGTACTTC	CSARDRDSYQETQYF